This T cell receptor beta chain was obtained from a study of glioma-infiltrating T cells after dendritic cell vaccination. The PCR used 60 V beta and 13 J beta primers. TCRdb's table, derived via immunoSEQ multiplex PCR, lists solely in-frame clones and lacks some. Of over 70,000 clones detected, roughly four fifths appear once; the ten largest clones hold 2.1%. The sequencing here drew on blood, taken before dendritic cell vaccination. The clonotype originates from a human donor with glioblastoma.

CDR3 loop: CASSYSGGKNTGELFF. For the CDR3, the DNA is TGTGCCAGCAGTTACTCGGGAGGGAAGAACACCGGGGAGCTGTTTTTT. The V and J genes are TRBV6-5 and TRBJ2-2; 7 positions agree with TRBD2. The CDR3 consists of 16 residues. CDR1 is MNHEY, CDR2 SVGAGI, per germline. After removal of 0 bases from V and 1 base from J, the junction contained 2 bases not matched to a gene.